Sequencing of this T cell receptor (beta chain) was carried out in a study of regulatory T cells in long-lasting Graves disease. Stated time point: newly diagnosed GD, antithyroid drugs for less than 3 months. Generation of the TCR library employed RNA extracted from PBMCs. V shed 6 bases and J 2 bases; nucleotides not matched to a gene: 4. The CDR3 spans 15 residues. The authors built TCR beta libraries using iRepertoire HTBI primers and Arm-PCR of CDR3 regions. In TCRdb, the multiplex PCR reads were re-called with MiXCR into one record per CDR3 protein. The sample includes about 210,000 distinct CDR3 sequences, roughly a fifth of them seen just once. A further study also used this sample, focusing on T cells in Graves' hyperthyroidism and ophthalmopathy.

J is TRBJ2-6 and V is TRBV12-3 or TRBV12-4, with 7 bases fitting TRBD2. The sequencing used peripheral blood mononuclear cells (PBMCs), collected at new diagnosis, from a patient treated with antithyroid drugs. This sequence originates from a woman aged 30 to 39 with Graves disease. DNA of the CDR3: TGTGCCAGCAGGCCTGGGGGGGCTGGGGCCAACGTCCTGACTTTC. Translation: CASRPGGAGANVLTF.